The source of this T cell receptor (beta chain) is a study of blood T cell repertoires in COVID-19. About the study: Both acute and convalescent COVID-19 samples were obtained from the United States, Italy and Spain. The cDNA or gDNA used as material had been derived from T cells, B-cell-depleted T cells, or PBMCs.

This clone has just a few counts. Per the authors' pipeline: Amplification from reference gene primers served as the basis for estimated nucleated cell counts. The data were produced by immunoSEQ multiplex PCR, yet TCRdb's version contains in-frame clones alone and is incomplete. The V and J calls and clone size are taken from that table; D and trimming were inferred from the DNA. The sample lists around 89,000 clones, around 88% occurring once. The clonotype comes from a man in his sixties with acute or convalescent COVID-19. The source material was peripheral blood.

The CDR3 DNA sequence: TGCGCCAGCAGCCTAGGACAGCCTGGAAACACCATATATTTT. Translation: CASSLGQPGNTIYF. This sequence joins TRBV5-1 and TRBJ1-3; tentative D call: TRBD1 (6 bases). Trimming left V 4 bases short and J 2 bases short, with 10 bases between. The V gene's germline CDR1 is SGHRS and CDR2 YFSETQ. The CDR3 extends over 14 amino acids.